These 17 T cell receptor beta chains share one sample of origin, sequenced in a study of blood T cells in healthy people across ages (dated by TCRdb to 2013 to 2016). The method was 5' RACE. Instrument used: Illumina HiSeq 2500. A second PCR of roughly 7 to 11 cycles was performed with a sample-barcoded 5' primer and a J-beta primer mix. TCRdb's own reprocessing of the public reads used fastp at Q25 and MiXCR and kept productive beta chains. Rows merge per CDR3 protein into single entries with the most common DNA and genes. The sample profile shows roughly 1,300,000 distinct CDR3 sequences; around 59% of them were found once. The ten largest clones capture over 5.5% of the sample. The specimen was blood. The receptors come from a man aged 18-30 years in good health.

This clonotype was seen a single time. V usage is TRBV5-1 and J usage is TRBJ1-1; a weak D match, TRBD1 (5 bases). Germline CDR1 is SGHRS and CDR2 is YFSETQ. Trimming removed 0 bases at V and 3 bases at J, with 12 bases between. This CDR3 region has 15 residues. The CDR3, as DNA: TGCGCCAGCAGCTTGGAGTCAGGGTTATACACTGAAGCTTTCTTT. This sequence encodes CASSLESGLYTEAFF.

This clonotype was picked up one time. This chain uses TRBV24-1 with TRBJ2-3, with 8 positions matching TRBD2. The V and J ends lost 4 bases and 4 bases, in that order; junction bases with no gene match: 3. The CDR3 loop spans 14 amino acids. In germline, CDR1 is KGHDR, CDR2 SFDVKD. CDR3 protein: CATSDTGGADTQYF. As DNA, the CDR3 is TGTGCCACCAGTGACACCGGGGGGGCAGATACGCAGTATTTT.

The chain has TRBV9 and TRBJ2-1, with 10 positions matching TRBD2. The CDR3 is 18 residues long. The germline V gene encodes CDR1 SGDLS and CDR2 YYNGEE. Trimming at V came to 6 bases and at J to 6 bases, leaving 18 bases not matched to a gene. In nucleotides, the CDR3 is TGTGCCAGCACGGGGGCCCGGCTCGGGAGCGGGAGGGCCAATGAGCAGTTCTTC. As protein: CASTGARLGSGRANEQFF.

The CDR3 loop reads CASSYNREDNEQYF. CDR3 sequence (DNA): TGTGCCAGCAGTTATAACAGGGAGGATAATGAGCAGTACTTC. The chain employs TRBV6-5 and TRBJ2-5; D is tentatively TRBD1 or TRBD2 (6 bases each). The CDR3 extends over 14 amino acids. The germline V gene encodes CDR1 MNHEY and CDR2 SVGAGI. V was pared by 3 bases and J by 11 bases, with 19 bases between.

The chain recombines TRBV11-2 with TRBJ2-1, with TRBD2 matching over 13 bases. In germline, CDR1 is SGHAT, CDR2 FQNNGV. The CDR3 consists of 19 residues. V trimming: 1 base; J trimming: 0 bases; junction bases outside the gene matches: 6. CDR3 sequence (DNA): TGTGCCAGCAGCTTAGGCGGGACTAGCGGGGCAAGCTCCTACAATGAGCAGTTCTTC. It translates to CASSLGGTSGASSYNEQFF.

The chain joins TRBV13 to TRBJ2-1, with D unresolved. Germline loops: CDR1 PRHDT, CDR2 FYEKMQ (reference sequence). The length of the CDR3 is 13 residues. The V end was cut by 4 bases, the J end by 10 bases, with 14 bases between. The CDR3 region is CASSSVRPREQFF. CDR3 nucleotides: TGTGCCAGCAGCTCAGTCCGCCCGCGGGAGCAGTTCTTC.

This clonotype has more than one count but fewer than ten. This chain joins TRBV12-3 or TRBV12-4 and TRBJ1-1; TRBD1 agrees at 8 bases. Trimming at V came to 10 bases and at J to 1 base, leaving 5 bases not matched to a gene. The CDR3 consists of 13 residues. The CDR3 DNA sequence: TGTGCCACCAACAGGGGGGAGAACACTGAAGCTTTCTTT. Translation gives CATNRGENTEAFF.

This clonotype has only a few counts. The rearrangement uses TRBV2 and TRBJ2-1; 12 bases are shared with TRBD2. V trimming: 4 bases; J trimming: 5 bases; junction bases outside the gene matches: 3. The CDR3 is 15 residues long. Germline CDR1 SNHLY, CDR2 FYNNEI. This CDR3 is CASSVASGRDNEQFF. The CDR3 nucleotides read TGTGCCAGCAGTGTAGCTAGCGGGAGGGACAATGAGCAGTTCTTC.

The chain recombines TRBV6-1 with TRBJ2-5; 11 positions match TRBD2. CDR3 length equals 16 residues. V lost 8 bases and J lost 4; bases outside the gene matches: 12. CDR1 and CDR2 from the germline V gene are MNHNS and SASEGT. CDR3 protein: CASDDSGRARRETQYF. The CDR3 DNA is TGTGCCAGCGACGATAGCGGGAGGGCCCGAAGAGAGACCCAGTACTTC.

In nucleotides, the CDR3 is TGTGCCACCAGCAGAGAGGGGGGTTCAGCCAAGCAGTACTTC. Its translation is CATSREGGSAKQYF. This sequence joins TRBV15 and TRBJ2-4; TRBD2 is a possible D gene (6 bases). There are 14 residues in the CDR3. The germline V gene has CDR1 LNHNV and CDR2 YYDKDF (reference sequence). V was trimmed by 0 bases and J by 13 bases, leaving 16 bases between them.

The J gene is TRBJ1-1, the V gene TRBV24-1, with a possible D match to TRBD1 (6 bases). The V gene's germline CDR1 is KGHDR and CDR2 SFDVKD. V lost 4 bases, J lost 5 bases, and 10 bases lay in between. This CDR3 spans 13 amino acids. The CDR3 DNA is TGTGCCACCAGTGAGCCCGGGACAACTGAAGCTTTCTTT. It translates to CATSEPGTTEAFF.

V is TRBV29-1 and J is TRBJ2-1; 7 nucleotides match TRBD2. From germline, CDR1 is SQVTM and CDR2 ANQGSEA. Losses at the gene ends were 6 bases for V and 6 bases for J; bases not matched to a gene: 17. This CDR3 has 16 residues. The DNA of the CDR3 is TGCAGCGTGACCTCCCTTTCGGGAGGACCCCCCAATGAGCAGTTCTTC. This codes for CSVTSLSGGPPNEQFF.

V gene TRBV10-2 combines with J gene TRBJ2-3, with 8 positions matching TRBD1. The germline gives CDR1 WSHSY, CDR2 SAAADI. The V gene end was trimmed by 6 bases and the J gene end by 1 base; junction bases not matched to a gene: 18. The length of the CDR3 is 19 residues. The CDR3 sequence: CASRWGGTGIAMGTDTQYF. The CDR3 DNA reads as TGCGCCAGCAGATGGGGCGGGACAGGTATAGCGATGGGCACAGATACGCAGTATTTT.

The CDR3 region is CASSATTGMNTEAFF. The DNA of the CDR3 is TGTGCCAGCAGCGCCACGACAGGGATGAACACTGAAGCTTTCTTT. The J gene is TRBJ1-1, the V gene TRBV9; 7 bases are a match to TRBD1. CDR1 SGDLS and CDR2 YYNGEE come from the germline V gene. The CDR3 spans 15 residues. The J segment lost 0 bases and the V segment lost 3 bases, leaving 5 bases of the junction unmatched.

J is TRBJ2-1 and V is TRBV12-3 or TRBV12-4; D tentatively reads TRBD1 or TRBD2 (6 bases each). This CDR3 region has 13 residues. V was clipped by 6 bases and J by 12 bases, with 18 bases between them. In nucleotides, the CDR3 is TGTGCCAGCAGAGACCTGTGGGGGGCTGGGCAGTTCTTC. Amino acid sequence: CASRDLWGAGQFF.

The chain combines TRBV12-3 or TRBV12-4 with TRBJ1-2; TRBD1 is a possible D gene (5 bases). V was cut by 7 bases and J by 1 base, with 13 bases left in between. This CDR3 spans 14 amino acids. The CDR3 DNA reads TGTGCCAGCAAAGACAGTCAGCTTAACTATGGCTACACCTTC. It encodes CASKDSQLNYGYTF.

J is TRBJ2-4 and V is TRBV4-3; D not resolved. The DNA end is a closer match to TRBJ2-7, so the J assignment may be wrong. Germline V gene data show CDR1 as LGHNA and CDR2 as YSLEER. The CDR3 has 16 amino acids. Here the CDR3 DNA reads TGCGCCAGCAGCCAAGATCGAACCGGGTTGGGGTACGAGCAGTACTTC. It encodes CASSQDRTGLGYEQYF.